This TCR beta chain was profiled in a study of T-cell reconstitution after alpha-beta-depleted transplantation in children. Germline assignment: CDR1 SQVTM and CDR2 ANQGSEA. CDR3 size: 13 residues. V lost 2 bases to trimming and J lost 3 bases, with 11 bases between them. Ten or more counts support this clonotype. The TCRbeta library incorporated unique molecular identifiers. A single record per CDR3 protein comes from TCRdb applying MiXCR to the PCR reads. The data hold 350,000 to 400,000 distinct CDR3 sequences, with roughly 22% observed a single time. The clonotype comes from a human donor who donated a stem cell graft to a child with acute myeloid leukemia. The J gene is TRBJ2-7, the V gene TRBV29-1; TRBD1 or TRBD2 may be the D gene (5 bases each). Here the sequenced sample was PBMCs from the stem cell graft donor, taken from the stem cell graft. The CDR3 loop is CSVERGESYEQYF. The CDR3 region has the DNA TGCAGCGTTGAAAGAGGGGAAAGCTACGAGCAGTACTTC.